These T cell receptor beta chains were read from a single sample in a study of cytomegalovirus exposure and HLA in healthy donors. The table came from immunoSEQ multiplex PCR; TCRdb's copy has only in-frame clones and leaves some out. The sample consists of about 150,000 clones, around 82% of them appearing once. The material sequenced was PBMCs. Every receptor here comes from a woman in her forties in good health and CMV-seropositive. The CDR3 runs from the conserved cysteine through the conserved F or W. A D gene is named only where the DNA matches it firmly. For some rows the clone size is stated as once, few or many, or as a class when expanded; others skip it.

>-|-|12|TRBJ2-7|TRBV29-1
TGCAGCGTTTCCCAGGGAACCTACGAGCAGTACTTC
CSVSQGTYEQYF
>-|TRBD1|14|TRBJ1-2|TRBV5-1
TGCGCCAGCAGCGTAACAGGGGGTGGCTATGGCTACACCTTC
CASSVTGGGYGYTF
>-|TRBD2|16|TRBJ2-1|TRBV27
TGTGCCAGCGCTCCCACCCTAGCGGGGGGTCTCCATGAGCAGTTCTTC
CASAPTLAGGLHEQFF
>-|-|15|TRBJ1-6|TRBV5-8
TGTGCCAGCAGCTTGCAGGGCTTAGGCAATTCACCCCTCCACTTT
CASSLQGLGNSPLHF
>few|-|14|TRBJ2-1|TRBV5-5
TGTGCCAGCAGCTTGGACTCCCCCTACAATGAGCAGTTCTTC
CASSLDSPYNEQFF
>-|TRBD1|13|TRBJ1-2|TRBV5-6
TGTGCCAGCAGCAGACAGGGCCATTATGGCTACACCTTC
CASSRQGHYGYTF
>few|-|16|TRBJ1-3|TRBV30
TGTGCCTGGAGACGGCGGGGAGGGCTCTCTGGAAACACCATATATTTT
CAWRRRGGLSGNTIYF
>-|-|15|TRBJ1-1|TRBV27
TGTGCCAGCAGTTTACGGCAGGGCGGGGTGACTGAAGCTTTCTTT
CASSLRQGGVTEAFF
>-|TRBD1|15|TRBJ1-5|TRBV6-4
TGTGCCAGCAGTGAGGGACAGGGCCCTAATCAGCCCCAGCATTTT
CASSEGQGPNQPQHF
>-|-|17|TRBJ1-1|TRBV19
TGTGCCAGTAGTATAAGGGGACGGGGAGGAGCGGGGACTGAAGCTTTCTTT
CASSIRGRGGAGTEAFF
>-|-|16|TRBJ2-1|TRBV28
TGTGCCAGCAGTTTGGGCAAGCTGACCCGAAGGAATGAGCAGTTCTTC
CASSLGKLTRRNEQFF
>-|TRBD2|14|TRBJ2-3|TRBV19
TGTGCCAGTAGTGTGGCGGGAGGCACAGATACGCAGTATTTT
CASSVAGGTDTQYF
>-|TRBD1|16|TRBJ1-2|TRBV2
TGTGCCAGCAGTGAAGCAGGGACAGGGGGCCTCTATGGCTACACCTTC
CASSEAGTGGLYGYTF
>-|TRBD1|15|TRBJ1-4|TRBV7-9
TGTGCCAGCAGCCGACAGGGTGATCGAAATGAAAAACTGTTTTTT
CASSRQGDRNEKLFF
>-|-|15|TRBJ2-3|TRBV5-5
TGTGCCAGCAGTCTCGACAGTTCTTACACAGATACGCAGTATTTT
CASSLDSSYTDTQYF
>once|TRBD2|16|TRBJ2-7|TRBV19
TGTGCCAGTAGTATACCAAGTCTAGCGGGAGCAGTCGAGCAGTACTTC
CASSIPSLAGAVEQYF
>-|-|18|TRBJ1-2|TRBV7-8
TGTGCCAGCAGCTTAGTCGTTATCGGCAGGGGAACTAACTATGGCTACACCTTC
CASSLVVIGRGTNYGYTF
>few|-|14|TRBJ2-1|TRBV6-1
TGTGCCAGCAGTGACCGGCGGGGATACAATGAGCAGTTCTTC
CASSDRRGYNEQFF